The 32 T cell receptor beta chains below were found in one sample sequenced in a study of cytomegalovirus exposure and HLA in healthy donors. PCR employed 60 Vbeta and 13 Jbeta primers. Data came from immunoSEQ multiplex PCR; TCRdb stores just in-frame clones and leaves some out. The repertoire holds under 200,000 clones, with approximately 81% as singletons. Sample: PBMCs. These receptors came from a woman aged 18-35 years in good health and CMV-seronegative.

The genes are TRBV4-1 and TRBJ1-2; D gene uncertain. Germline values: CDR1 MGHRA, CDR2 YSYEKL. V was trimmed by 2 bases and J by 2 bases, leaving 9 bases between them. This CDR3 has 14 residues. CDR3 sequence reads: CASSQTQRNYGYTF. The DNA of the CDR3 is TGCGCCAGCAGCCAAACCCAGAGGAACTATGGCTACACCTTC.

This sequence joins TRBV2 and TRBJ1-2, with D tentatively TRBD1 (5 bases). Trimming shortened V by 6 bases and J by 7 bases, and 21 bases separated the two germline ends. Germline assignment: CDR1 SNHLY and CDR2 FYNNEI. The CDR3 is 15 residues long. For the CDR3, the DNA is TGTGCCAGCAGGAATGGGCAGGGATGGACGGGTGGCTACACCTTC. Translated: CASRNGQGWTGGYTF.

The chain uses TRBV27 and TRBJ2-5; 8 bases align to TRBD1. The last part of the DNA fits TRBJ2-7 better; the J call may be wrong. This CDR3 contains 14 residues. The germline CDR1 and CDR2 sequences are MNHEY and SMNVEV (reference sequence). This CDR3 is CASSSTGVPYEQYF. CDR3 in DNA: TGTGCCAGCAGTTCGACAGGGGTTCCCTACGAGCAGTACTTC.

In this sample, this clone turned up a few times. The chain recombines TRBV4-3 with TRBJ1-2; D is perhaps TRBD1 (5 bases). The length of the CDR3 is 12 residues. Trimming removed 6 bases from V and 0 bases from J, with 5 bases in between. The V gene's germline CDR1 is LGHNA and CDR2 YSLEER. In nucleotides, the CDR3 is TGCGCCAGCAGGGGGCCTAACTATGGCTACACCTTC. This translates into CASRGPNYGYTF.

The chain is built from TRBV6-1 and TRBJ2-1; no firm D call. Germline-derived CDR1 and CDR2 are MNHNS and SASEGT. This CDR3 is built from 13 residues. Trimming took off 7 bases at V and 6 bases at J, with 13 bases between the two ends. CDR3 DNA: TGTGCCAGCATGTGGCAGGTCAGCAATGAGCAGTTCTTC. This gives the protein CASMWQVSNEQFF.

The chain carries TRBV5-1 and TRBJ1-2; 7 bases map to TRBD1. Per the germline V gene, CDR1 is SGHRS and CDR2 is YFSETQ. This CDR3 has 13 amino acids. Unmatched junction bases numbered 9, after V lost 5 bases and J lost 8 bases. Written as DNA, the CDR3 is TGCGCCAGCAGTCCTGACAGGGCGGAAGGCTACACCTTC. It yields the protein CASSPDRAEGYTF. The variable domain in full, with the rest retrieved from reference TRBV5-1 and TRBJ1-2, is KAGVTQTPRYLIKTRGQQVTLSCSPISGHRSVSWYQQTPGQGLQFLFEYFSETQRNKGNFPGRFSGRQFSNSRSEMNVSTLELGDSALYLCASSPDRAEGYTFGSGTRLTVV.

This rearrangement joins TRBV23-1 to TRBJ2-5; D might be TRBD2 (9 bases). TRBV23-1 is filed as an ORF, its function uncertain. V lost 5 bases and J 5 bases, leaving 27 bases between the germline ends. There are 18 residues in the CDR3. The CDR3: CASSWAGGTGLLGETQYF. CDR3 bases: TGCGCCAGCAGTTGGGCGGGGGGGACAGGACTACTGGGGGAGACCCAGTACTTC.

The rearrangement joins TRBV11-2 to TRBJ2-2; D uncertain. The CDR3 consists of 12 residues. The V and J ends lost 3 bases and 4 bases respectively, with 3 bases between them. Germline V gives CDR1 SGHAT, CDR2 FQNNGV. The CDR3 loop is CASSFGTGELFF. The DNA for the CDR3 is TGTGCCAGCAGCTTCGGCACCGGGGAGCTGTTTTTT.

The V and J genes are TRBV7-9 and TRBJ2-7; no clear D. The CDR3 runs to 13 residues. The germline V gene has CDR1 SEHNR and CDR2 FQNEAQ (reference sequence). The V end lost 1 base, the J end lost 4 bases, and 8 bases lay between the germline ends. The CDR3 spells CASSLESAYEQYF. In nucleotides, the CDR3 is TGTGCCAGCAGCTTAGAGTCAGCGTACGAGCAGTACTTC.

The CDR3 coding sequence is TGTGCCAGCAGGGACAGTGGGGAGACCCAGTACTTC. Its translation is CASRDSGETQYF. The rearrangement joins TRBV6-1 to TRBJ2-5, with D perhaps TRBD1 (6 bases). The CDR3 loop spans 12 amino acids. The ends were cut back, 6 bases at V and 5 bases at J, with 10 bases in the middle. Germline-derived CDR1 and CDR2 are MNHNS and SASEGT.

This sequence joins TRBV6-5 and TRBJ1-3, with D uncertain. V was trimmed by 7 bases and J by 0 bases, leaving 16 bases between them. This CDR3 has 16 residues. Germline assignment: CDR1 MNHEY and CDR2 SVGAGI. CDR3 in amino acids: CASKYSLGYSGNTIYF. The CDR3 DNA reads TGTGCCAGCAAGTACTCCCTAGGCTACTCTGGAAACACCATATATTTT.

The J gene is TRBJ1-4, the V gene TRBV27; D is uncertain. This CDR3 is built from 13 residues. Germline V gene lookup returns CDR1 MNHEY and CDR2 SMNVEV (reference sequence). With 4 bases removed from V and 5 bases from J, the gap between germline ends came to 8 bases. DNA of the CDR3: TGTGCCAGCAGTTACCGGGAAAATGAAAAACTGTTTTTT. Amino acids: CASSYRENEKLFF.

This CDR3 is CASSERWGLGGYTF. DNA of the CDR3: TGTGCCAGCAGTGAACGGTGGGGCTTGGGAGGCTACACCTTC. The V and J genes are TRBV6-1 and TRBJ1-2; tentative D call: TRBD1 (5 bases). Deletions cut 2 bases from V and 8 bases from J, with 15 bases between. The CDR3 runs 14 residues. The V gene's germline CDR1 is MNHNS and CDR2 SASEGT.

Only one count was recorded for this clone. The rearrangement uses TRBV27 and TRBJ1-2, with D hard to call. This CDR3 is 13 amino acids long. CDR1 MNHEY and CDR2 SMNVEV come from the germline V gene (reference sequence). The V end was cut by 0 bases, the J end by 4 bases, with 6 bases between. CDR3 bases: TGTGCCAGCAGTTTATCTGGGAGCTATGGCTACACCTTC. Its protein product is CASSLSGSYGYTF.

This chain links TRBV7-9 with TRBJ2-1, with D possibly matching TRBD1 (7 bases). From germline, CDR1 is SEHNR and CDR2 FQNEAQ (reference sequence). V was clipped by 4 bases and J by 9 bases, with 16 bases between them. The CDR3 is 14 residues long. The CDR3, as DNA: TGTGCCAGCAGCTCAGGGGGGAGTAACGGTGAGCAGTTCTTC. This encodes CASSSGGSNGEQFF.

The chain employs TRBV18 and TRBJ2-7, with D perhaps matching TRBD1 (5 bases). CDR1 is KGHSH and CDR2 is LQKENI in the germline V gene. Between the trimmed V and J ends, which lost 4 bases and 5 bases, there was a span of 18 bases. This CDR3 is built from 15 residues. CDR3 nucleotides: TGTGCCAGCTCACGGATCCCAGGGAATAGTGACGAGCAGTACTTC. This sequence encodes CASSRIPGNSDEQYF.

The J gene is TRBJ2-5, the V gene TRBV28; TRBD2 matches 11 bases. The V gene end was trimmed by 3 bases and the J gene end by 2 bases; junction bases not matched to a gene: 20. This CDR3 is built from 21 residues. The germline V gene has CDR1 MDHEN and CDR2 SYDVKM. The CDR3 DNA reads as TGTGCCAGCAGTTTCGGTCTTGGAGGGACTAGCGGATCCCCGTATCAAGAGACCCAGTACTTC. Protein product: CASSFGLGGTSGSPYQETQYF.

The chain has TRBV28 and TRBJ2-1, with unresolved D. The CDR3 consists of 15 residues. CDR1 and CDR2 (germline): MDHEN, SYDVKM. Trimming took 6 bases from V and 0 from J, leaving 12 bases between them. The CDR3 nucleotides read TGTGCCAGCAGACCCATCAAGAGCTCCTACAATGAGCAGTTCTTC. Translation: CASRPIKSSYNEQFF.

The genes are TRBV6-1 and TRBJ2-1, with 7 bases fitting TRBD2. V shed 0 bases and J 5 bases; nucleotides not matched to a gene: 4. Germline V gene data show CDR1 as MNHNS and CDR2 as SASEGT. This CDR3 region has 15 residues. The CDR3 region has the DNA TGTGCCAGCAGTGAAGCGACTAGCCTTCACAATGAGCAGTTCTTC. Its translation: CASSEATSLHNEQFF.

This chain connects TRBV7-6 to TRBJ2-2; 10 bases map to TRBD2. Germline loops: CDR1 SGHVS, CDR2 FNYEAQ. The trim removed 5 bases at V and 7 bases at J, leaving 16 bases unmatched. The CDR3 extends over 18 amino acids. CDR3 sequence (DNA): TGTGCCAGCAGCCAACCAGCTCCAACTAGCGGGACAGGCGGGGAGCTGTTTTTT. Protein sequence: CASSQPAPTSGTGGELFF.

The chain uses TRBV19 and TRBJ2-7; 11 bases fit TRBD2. The CDR3 is made up of 15 amino acids. Looked up from germline, CDR1 is LNHDA and CDR2 is SQIVND (reference sequence). V was pared by 6 bases and J by 2 bases, with 6 bases of the junction left unmatched. The CDR3 protein is CASSTSTSGAYEQYF. DNA of the CDR3: TGTGCCAGTAGCACGTCGACTAGCGGGGCCTACGAGCAGTACTTC.

J is TRBJ2-5 and V is TRBV15, with D possibly matching TRBD1 (5 bases). CDR3 length: 15 amino acids. V lost 1 base and J lost 5, with 14 bases in between. Germline V gives CDR1 LNHNV, CDR2 YYDKDF (reference sequence). CDR3 protein: CATSRAGQGKETQYF. CDR3 in DNA: TGTGCCACCAGCAGAGCTGGCCAGGGTAAGGAGACCCAGTACTTC. The whole variable domain, filled in from reference TRBV15 and TRBJ2-5, reads DAMVIQNPRYQVTQFGKPVTLSCSQTLNHNVMYWYQQKSSQAPKLLFHYYDKDFNNEADTPDNFQSRRPNTSFCFLDIRSPGLGDTAMYLCATSRAGQGKETQYFGPGTRLLVL.

This CDR3 reads CATWTEGTDTQYF. Written as DNA, the CDR3 is TGTGCCACCTGGACAGAGGGCACAGATACGCAGTATTTT. The chain recombines TRBV10-3 with TRBJ2-3; D perhaps matches TRBD1 (6 bases). From germline, CDR1 is ENHRY and CDR2 SYGVKD. V was cut by 10 bases and J by 1 base, with 12 bases left in between. The CDR3 covers 13 residues.

The chain carries TRBV4-2 and TRBJ2-4; 11 bases match TRBD2. The J segment lost 6 bases and the V segment lost 2 bases, leaving 6 bases of the junction unmatched. Germline V gives CDR1 LGHNA, CDR2 YNFKEQ. The CDR3 contains 16 residues. CDR3 loop: CASSQLAGGLGNIQYF. The CDR3 nucleotides read TGTGCCAGCAGCCAATTAGCGGGAGGGCTCGGAAACATTCAGTACTTC.

This clone came up once. The chain couples TRBV11-2 to TRBJ2-2; 9 positions match TRBD1. The trim removed 5 bases at V and 0 bases at J, leaving 4 bases unmatched. The germline CDR1 and CDR2 sequences are SGHAT and FQNNGV. The CDR3 runs to 16 residues. The CDR3 DNA sequence: TGTGCCAGCAGCAAAGGACAGGGGTCGAACACCGGGGAGCTGTTTTTT. Its translation: CASSKGQGSNTGELFF. The full variable domain, completed using reference TRBV11-2 and TRBJ2-2, is EAGVAQSPRYKIIEKRQSVAFWCNPISGHATLYWYQQILGQGPKLLIQFQNNGVVDDSQLPKDRFSAERLKGVDSTLKIQPAKLEDSAVYLCASSKGQGSNTGELFFGEGSRLTVL.

CDR3 in DNA: TGTGCCAGCAGCTTCAGGGTTGAGACCCAGTACTTC. Protein: CASSFRVETQYF. V is TRBV7-9 and J is TRBJ2-5, with D possibly TRBD1 on 5 matching bases. The germline gives CDR1 SEHNR, CDR2 FQNEAQ (reference sequence). V lost 3 bases, J lost 5 bases, and 7 bases lay in between. The CDR3 totals 12 residues.

CDR3 amino acids: CAIGERASQPQHF. The CDR3 nucleotides read TGTGCCATCGGGGAAAGGGCTAGCCAGCCCCAGCATTTT. J is TRBJ1-5 and V is TRBV10-3; D ambiguous. The V and J ends lost 8 bases and 7 bases respectively, with 15 bases between them. There are 13 residues in the CDR3. The germline CDR1 and CDR2 sequences are ENHRY and SYGVKD.

Only a few counts were recorded for this clone. This sequence joins TRBV6-4 and TRBJ2-2, with 10 positions matching TRBD2. In germline, CDR1 is MRHNA, CDR2 SNTAGT. The CDR3 has 16 residues. J was trimmed by 5 bases and V by 1 base; bases with no gene match: 4. The DNA for the CDR3 is TGTGCCAGCAGTGACTTTAGCGGGAGGAAGACCGGGGAGCTGTTTTTT. Translating gives CASSDFSGRKTGELFF.

The chain links TRBV5-4 to TRBJ1-1, with 9 bases that match TRBD1. There are 15 residues in the CDR3. Germline V CDR1 and CDR2: SGHNT, YYREEE (reference sequence). The V gene end was trimmed by 4 bases and the J gene end by 4 bases; junction bases not matched to a gene: 8. The chain's CDR3 is CASSTTGGWFTEAFF. Here the CDR3 DNA reads TGTGCCAGCAGCACCACAGGGGGCTGGTTCACTGAAGCTTTCTTT.

The chain has TRBV6-6 and TRBJ2-4, with 9 bases identical to TRBD1. V was pared by 4 bases and J by 8 bases, with 6 bases of the junction left unmatched. CDR1 is MNHNY and CDR2 is SVGAGI in the germline V gene (reference sequence). This CDR3 region has 14 residues. CDR3 in amino acids: CASSLGQGWDIQYF. The CDR3 DNA follows: TGTGCCAGCAGTTTAGGACAGGGGTGGGACATTCAGTACTTC.

This clone occurred once. The chain joins TRBV28 to TRBJ2-1; D is perhaps TRBD2 (6 bases). CDR3 length equals 14 residues. V shed 6 bases and J shed 5 bases, with 14 bases lying between them. The germline V gene encodes CDR1 MDHEN and CDR2 SYDVKM. CDR3 sequence reads: CASRGAGLNNEQFF. In DNA form, the CDR3 reads TGTGCCAGCAGGGGAGCGGGCTTGAACAATGAGCAGTTCTTC.

The chain uses TRBV18 and TRBJ2-1; D is perhaps TRBD2 (6 bases). The CDR3 loop spans 14 amino acids. The V gene lost 5 bases and the J gene lost 3 bases, with 11 bases spanning the gap. Germline CDR1 reads KGHSH; CDR2 reads LQKENI. The CDR3, as DNA: TGTGCCAGCTCAGAGAGGCGGGACTACAATGAGCAGTTCTTC. Protein product: CASSERRDYNEQFF.